The 2 T cell receptor beta chains below were found in one sample sequenced in a study of blood T cells in healthy people across ages. Primers used in a second PCR of roughly 6 to 11 cycles were a sample-barcoded 5' primer and a J-beta primer mix. TCRdb ran MiXCR on the 5' RACE reads and lists one entry per CDR3 protein. Of about 500,000 distinct CDR3 sequences listed, more than 20% are singletons. Separately, the same data were catalogued under a study of T cells of mothers and their children.

The sample consisted of blood. All receptors derive from a boy younger than 18 in good health.

This clonotype appeared a single time. The V gene is TRBV6-2 or TRBV6-3, the J gene TRBJ1-2; 8 bases map to TRBD1. The CDR3 spans 14 residues. Germline assignment: CDR1 MNHEY and CDR2 SVGEGT. V gave up 5 bases and J gave up 6 bases; unmatched junction bases: 8. The CDR3 DNA sequence: TGTGCCAGCAGTCAGGGGGCGCGTTCAAATGGCTACACCTTC. Amino acids: CASSQGARSNGYTF.

On this clonotype itself: At one boundary the junction diverges from the germline segment, which might be a read error. Written as DNA, the CDR3 is TGTACCAGCGACAGGGGGAGCACAGATACGCAGTATTTT. It is translated as CTSDRGSTDTQYF. The chain joins TRBV12-3 or TRBV12-4 to TRBJ2-3, with 9 bases identical to TRBD1. The CDR3 has 13 residues.